The subject of this entry is one T cell receptor beta chain. This CDR3 is built from 16 residues. V lost 0 bases to trimming and J lost 1 base; unmatched junction nucleotides: 4. The germline gives CDR1 MNHEY, CDR2 SVGAGI. The record originates from a study of blood T cell repertoires in COVID-19. Study-level information: The United States, Italy and Spain supplied acute and convalescent COVID-19 samples. Nucleic acid was either cDNA or gDNA, and it came from T cells, B-cell-depleted T cells, or PBMCs.

Study processing details: Amplification from reference gene primers served as the basis for estimated nucleated cell counts. Sequencing used immunoSEQ multiplex PCR; TCRdb keeps in-frame clones, though not all of them. The V and J calls and clone size were taken over from that table, and D and trimming were inferred from the DNA. This table has about 200,000 clones, around four fifths appearing once. Sequenced material: peripheral blood. The source of this sequence is a man between 35 and 55 years old with acute or convalescent COVID-19. The chain is built from TRBV6-5 and TRBJ2-3, with TRBD2 identical over 7 bases. CDR3 region: CASSYSSLAGTDTQYF. The CDR3 bases are TGTGCCAGCAGTTACTCTAGTCTAGCGGGCACAGATACGCAGTATTTT.